This T cell receptor beta chain originates from a study of control samples from healthy donors and cancer patients. Per germline, CDR1 SGHVS and CDR2 FQNEAQ. This CDR3 spans 16 amino acids. The V gene lost 4 bases and the J gene lost 4 bases, with 19 bases spanning the gap. Sequenced by immunoSEQ multiplex PCR; TCRdb stores in-frame clones only, minus some. This table holds 110,000 to 150,000 clones, roughly nine tenths found once. Sequenced: blood. This chain connects TRBV7-8 to TRBJ1-1; D is possibly TRBD1 (6 bases). The TCR comes from a man aged 18 to 35 in good health. DNA of the CDR3: TGTGCCAGCAGCTCTCATCGTCGGCCCAGGGGCACTGAAGCTTTCTTT. Its protein product is CASSSHRRPRGTEAFF. The whole variable domain, filled in from reference TRBV7-8 and TRBJ1-1, reads GAGVSQSPRYKVAKRGQDVALRCDPISGHVSLFWYQQALGQGPEFLTYFQNEAQLDKSGLPSDRFFAERPEGSVSTLKIQRTQQEDSAVYLCASSSHRRPRGTEAFFGQGTRLTVV.